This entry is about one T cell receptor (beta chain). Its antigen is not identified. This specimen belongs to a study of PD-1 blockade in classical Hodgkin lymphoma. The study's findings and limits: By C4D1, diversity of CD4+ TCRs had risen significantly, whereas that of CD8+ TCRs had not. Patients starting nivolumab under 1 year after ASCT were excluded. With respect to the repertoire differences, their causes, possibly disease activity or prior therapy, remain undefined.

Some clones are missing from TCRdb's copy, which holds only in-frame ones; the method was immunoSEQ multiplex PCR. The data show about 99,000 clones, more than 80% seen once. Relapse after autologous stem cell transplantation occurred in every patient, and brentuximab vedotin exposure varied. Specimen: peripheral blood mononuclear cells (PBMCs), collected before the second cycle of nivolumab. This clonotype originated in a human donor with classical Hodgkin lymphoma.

CDR3 region: CSVAGAGYGYTF. The CDR3 bases are TGCAGCGTTGCTGGGGCAGGATATGGCTACACCTTC. The rearrangement uses TRBV29-1 and TRBJ1-2; a weak D match, TRBD1 (5 bases). Trimming stripped 4 bases from V and 5 bases from J, with 11 bases between. The CDR3 sequence is 12 residues long. The germline V gene has CDR1 SQVTM and CDR2 ANQGSEA.